This T cell receptor beta chain was observed in a study of shared clonotypes between healthy human individuals. In regard to this clone: Other DNA sequences in the sample encode the same CDR3.

There are 15 residues in the CDR3. Losses at the gene ends were 0 bases for V and 3 bases for J; bases not matched to a gene: 2. CDR1 and CDR2 from the germline V gene are SGHNT and YYREEE (reference sequence). The assay was carried out at the deep level. Replicate PCRs run on sorted subsets employed approximately 0.2 ug DNA, tens of thousands of T cell genomes. Using immunoSEQ multiplex PCR, the repertoire was profiled, and TCRdb retains in-frame clones only, with some absent. The sample comprises 2,500,000 or so clones, roughly 93% of which are singletons, and roughly 0.36% rests with the top ten. The clonotype comes from a man younger than 35 in good health. Some clones in this sample may be carry-over from other donors' samples. This chain joins TRBV5-4 and TRBJ2-3; TRBD1 matches 9 bases. The sample was naive CD4+ T cells from PBMCs. As for subset: CD45RA+ positively selected. DNA for the CDR3: TGTGCCAGCAGCTTGGGAGGGACAGGGACAGATACGCAGTATTTT. Amino acids: CASSLGGTGTDTQYF.